The 15 T cell receptor beta chains below were found in one sample sequenced in a study of blood T cell repertoires in COVID-19. The repertoire was sequenced with immunoSEQ multiplex PCR; TCRdb's copy has only in-frame clones and lacks some. The repertoire holds 150,000 to 200,000 clones, with more than 65% as singletons. Specimen: PBMCs or T cells enriched from blood (not recorded which). The receptors here all came from a woman between 50 and 59 years old with acute COVID-19.

This clone was counted a single time. The rearrangement uses TRBV10-3 and TRBJ2-7, with D maybe TRBD1 (6 bases). V was trimmed by 7 bases and J by 1 base, leaving 11 bases between them. CDR1 and CDR2 (germline): ENHRY, SYGVKD. The CDR3 sequence is 13 residues long. CDR3 nucleotides: TGTGCCATCAAGGGGGATCGGTCCTACGAGCAGTACGTC. Encoded protein: CAIKGDRSYEQYV.

This chain links TRBV7-9 with TRBJ1-1; D possibly corresponds to TRBD1 (5 bases). The V end lost 5 bases, the J end lost 9 bases, and 19 bases lay between the germline ends. The CDR3 covers 14 residues. CDR1 and CDR2 from the germline V gene are SEHNR and FQNEAQ (reference sequence). The CDR3, as DNA: TGTGCCAGCAGCAACTCCGTAGGGGCAGATAAAGCTTTCTTT. Translation gives CASSNSVGADKAFF.

The V gene is TRBV7-2, the J gene TRBJ1-2, with D possibly TRBD1 on 5 matching bases. Looked up from germline, CDR1 is SGHTA and CDR2 is FQGNSA. Trimming stripped 6 bases from V and 4 bases from J, with 9 bases between. There are 12 residues in the CDR3. CDR3 amino acids: CASRQQAYGYTF. CDR3 DNA sequence: TGTGCCAGCAGACAACAGGCCTATGGCTACACCTTC.

The chain has TRBV7-2 and TRBJ1-3; D is unclear. Trimming cost V 0 bases and J 2 bases, with 5 bases left between them. This CDR3 has 14 amino acids. The germline CDR1 and CDR2 sequences are SGHTA and FQGNSA. The CDR3 region is CASSLARAGNTIYF. The DNA for the CDR3 is TGTGCCAGCAGCTTAGCGAGGGCTGGAAACACCATATATTTT.

The genes are TRBV5-6 and TRBJ2-5; TRBD2 matches 11 bases. The length of the CDR3 is 15 residues. From germline, CDR1 is SGHDT and CDR2 YYEEEE. Losses at the gene ends were 5 bases for V and 3 bases for J; bases not matched to a gene: 6. The CDR3 nucleotides read TGTGCCAGCAGAAAAATAGCGGGGGGGAAAGAGACCCAGTACTTC. Its protein product is CASRKIAGGKETQYF.

The rearrangement joins TRBV9 to TRBJ1-1, with a possible D match to TRBD1 (6 bases). CDR3 size: 16 residues. Per germline, CDR1 SGDLS and CDR2 YYNGEE. V lost 3 bases and J lost 7, with 22 bases in between. The CDR3 is CASSDSRIRGSVEAFF. CDR3 bases: TGTGCCAGCAGCGATAGCCGAATCAGGGGATCCGTTGAAGCTTTCTTT.

The sample holds a few counts of this clone. This rearrangement joins TRBV7-9 to TRBJ1-2; no definite D call. The CDR3 loop spans 14 amino acids. The germline gives CDR1 SEHNR, CDR2 FQNEAQ (reference sequence). Trimming took 1 base from V and 4 from J, leaving 10 bases between them. The CDR3 nucleotides read TGTGCCAGCAGCTTAGTCGGGATCGGCTATGGCTACACCTTC. It specifies CASSLVGIGYGYTF.

V is TRBV19 and J is TRBJ2-5; 8 bases line up with TRBD1. J gave up 5 bases and V 5 bases, and 7 bases lay outside the gene matches. The length of the CDR3 is 14 residues. Per germline, CDR1 LNHDA and CDR2 SQIVND (reference sequence). In nucleotides, the CDR3 is TGTGCCAGTAGTTTCGGGACAGGTGGGGAGACCCAGTACTTC. Translating it yields CASSFGTGGETQYF. Using reference TRBV19 and TRBJ2-5 for the parts outside the CDR3, the full variable domain is DGGITQSPKYLFRKEGQNVTLSCEQNLNHDAMYWYRQDPGQGLRLIYYSQIVNDFQKGDIAEGYSVSREKKESFPLTVTSAQKNPTAFYLCASSFGTGGETQYFGPGTRLLVL.

V usage is TRBV7-9 and J usage is TRBJ2-2, with 10 bases identical to TRBD1. The CDR3 is 18 residues long. Germline CDR1 is SEHNR and CDR2 is FQNEAQ (reference sequence). V lost 2 bases, J lost 5 bases, and 11 bases stayed unmatched. The chain's CDR3 is CASSLKLGTGVRTGELFF. In DNA form, the CDR3 reads TGTGCCAGCAGCTTAAAGTTGGGGACAGGGGTTCGGACCGGGGAGCTGTTTTTT.

The chain carries TRBV28 and TRBJ1-3; TRBD1 is a possible D gene (6 bases). CDR1 is MDHEN and CDR2 is SYDVKM in the germline V gene. The CDR3 loop spans 14 amino acids. The V end was cut by 5 bases, the J end by 0 bases, with 8 bases between. DNA for the CDR3: TGTGCCAGCAGTGTGGACAGCTCTGGAAACACCATATATTTT. It codes for CASSVDSSGNTIYF.

V usage is TRBV13 and J usage is TRBJ1-5; D gene ambiguous. Per germline, CDR1 PRHDT and CDR2 FYEKMQ (reference sequence). Trimming pared 4 bases from V and 5 bases from J, leaving 9 bases between. The CDR3 runs 13 residues. DNA of the CDR3: TGTGCCAGCAGCTCCCGACGGGATCAGCCCCAGCATTTT. Its translation is CASSSRRDQPQHF. The full variable domain, its missing parts supplied by reference TRBV13 and TRBJ1-5, is AAGVIQSPRHLIKEKRETATLKCYPIPRHDTVYWYQQGPGQDPQFLISFYEKMQSDKGSIPDRFSAQQFSDYHSELNMSSLELGDSALYFCASSSRRDQPQHFGDGTRLSIL.

The table lists this clone with a few counts. The CDR3 DNA reads as TGTGCCTGGATCGGACTAGCCGAGACCCAGTACTTC. It translates to CAWIGLAETQYF. V gene TRBV30 combines with J gene TRBJ2-5; 8 nucleotides match TRBD2. V lost 4 bases to trimming and J lost 5 bases; unmatched junction nucleotides: 3. The germline V gene has CDR1 GTSNPN and CDR2 SVGIG (reference sequence). This CDR3 is 12 amino acids long.

This chain connects TRBV18 to TRBJ1-2; TRBD1 matches at 10 bases. V was clipped by 4 bases and J by 4 bases; unmatched bases: 6. This CDR3 is 15 amino acids long. Looked up from germline, CDR1 is KGHSH and CDR2 is LQKENI. CDR3 protein: CASSRDRDRGYGYTF. The CDR3 DNA reads TGTGCCAGCTCACGGGACCGGGACAGGGGCTATGGCTACACCTTC.

The rearrangement links TRBV7-9 to TRBJ1-1; 8 bases align to TRBD1. CDR1 SEHNR and CDR2 FQNEAQ come from the germline V gene (reference sequence). V was pared by 8 bases and J by 1 base, with 6 bases of the junction left unmatched. The CDR3 runs to 14 residues. CDR3 nucleotide sequence: TGTGCCAGCGGCCTGGGGACAGGGAACACTGAAGCTTTCTTT. Protein product: CASGLGTGNTEAFF. The full variable domain, in which reference TRBV7-9 and TRBJ1-1 provide the parts outside the CDR3, is DTGVSQNPRHKITKRGQNVTFRCDPISEHNRLYWYRQTLGQGPEFLTYFQNEAQLEKSRLLSDRFSAERPKGSFSTLEIQRTEQGDSAMYLCASGLGTGNTEAFFGQGTRLTVV.

There are a few counts of this clone. The rearrangement joins TRBV19 to TRBJ1-4; TRBD1 aligns across 7 bases. Looked up from germline, CDR1 is LNHDA and CDR2 is SQIVND (reference sequence). The CDR3 covers 16 residues. Losses at the gene ends were 4 bases for V and 7 bases for J; bases not matched to a gene: 12. The CDR3 DNA reads as TGTGCCAGTAGTACCGAGGGGGCAAGGTTTGCTGAAAAACTGTTTTTT. It yields the protein CASSTEGARFAEKLFF.